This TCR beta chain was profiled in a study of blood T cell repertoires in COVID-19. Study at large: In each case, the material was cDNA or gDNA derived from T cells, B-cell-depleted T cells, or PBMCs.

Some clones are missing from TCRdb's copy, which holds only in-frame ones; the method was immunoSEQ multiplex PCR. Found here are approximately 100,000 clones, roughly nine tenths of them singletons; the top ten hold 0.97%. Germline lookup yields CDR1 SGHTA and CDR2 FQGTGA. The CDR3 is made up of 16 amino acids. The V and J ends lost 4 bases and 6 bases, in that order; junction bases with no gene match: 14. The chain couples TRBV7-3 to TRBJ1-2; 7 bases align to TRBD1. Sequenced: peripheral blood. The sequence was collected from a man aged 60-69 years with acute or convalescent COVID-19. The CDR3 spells CASSSLDRPGIDGYTF. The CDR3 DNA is TGTGCCAGCAGCTCATTGGACAGGCCCGGAATTGATGGCTACACCTTC. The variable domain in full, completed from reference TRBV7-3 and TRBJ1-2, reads GAGVSQTPSNKVTEKGKYVELRCDPISGHTALYWYRQSLGQGPEFLIYFQGTGAADDSGLPNDRFFAVRPEGSVSTLKIQRTERGDSAVYLCASSSLDRPGIDGYTFGSGTRLTVV.